Sequencing of this T cell receptor beta chain was carried out in a study of T cells after yellow fever vaccination (dated by TCRdb to the late 2010s). A note on the overall study: The SMART-Seq v4 Ultra Low Input RNA kit was used to prepare libraries from fractions with low cell numbers. Bulk TCR alpha and beta repertoires were sequenced longitudinally to track T-cell clones before and after primary and booster YFV17D yellow fever vaccination. Two healthy male donors made up the cohort, one aged 18 to 29 years and the other aged 30 to 40 years. Blood was drawn at multiple timepoints before and after primary and secondary immunization, with bulk PBMC replicates and cell subsets isolated. What the study reported, not specific to this receptor: Most clones expanded after primary vaccination were re-detected after the booster (around 96% of CD4 and around 86% of CD8), suggesting broad memory maintenance. Computational filtering was needed because FACS-sorted repertoires could contain abundant contaminating clonotypes from the bulk population. Because only a couple of donors were included in the study, the extent to which the findings can be generalized is limited. Compared with the primary T-cell response, the secondary T-cell response was faster but weaker, reaching its peak on day 5 rather than on day 15. A small fraction of clonotypes appeared in both the CD4 and CD8 compartments, likely as a result of convergent recombination.

TCRdb lists the instrument as Illumina NovaSeq 6000. TCR cDNA was synthesized by 5'RACE template switching, through which a universal primer site and unique molecular identifiers were introduced. Priming for cDNA synthesis came from both the TCR alpha and TCR beta constant segments. Two PCR steps were used to amplify libraries, with sample barcodes and sequencing adapters being added in the second step. Sequencing of libraries was performed on Illumina HiSeq 2500 (2x100 bp) or NovaSeq (2x150 bp). On the study's bioinformatics: Reads were demultiplexed and collapsed into UMI consensus sequences with MIGEC, and V(D)J alignment was performed with MiXCR. Vaccine-responding clonotypes were identified with edgeR using replicate PBMC samples, with FDR below 0.01 and a log2 fold change above 5 up to day 15 being required. CD4 or CD8 identity was assigned to each bulk clonotype according to whether the clonotype was present at higher abundance in the sequenced CD4 repertoire or the sequenced CD8 repertoire. The public reads were reanalyzed by TCRdb: fastp trimming at Q25, MiXCR alignment, in-frame beta chains only. All rows with the same CDR3 protein become a single entry with the most common DNA and genes. These V and J calls are TCRdb output, not the study's own analysis. The sample table records approximately 300,000 distinct CDR3 sequences; 9.5% to 12% of these occur just once. The ten largest clones represent about 3% of the sample.

The junction shows trimming of 2 bases on V and 3 bases on J, plus 13 bases between the germline ends. The germline V gene (reference sequence) supplies CDR1 DFQATT and CDR2 SNEGSKA. From the cysteine up to the phenylalanine, the CDR3 has a length of 14 residues. The read is trimmed to its CDR3 DNA, 42 bases read in frame from base 1. What this sample's treatment or condition label stands for: live attenuated yellow fever vaccine strain. PBMCs were isolated from peripheral blood using a standard Ficoll-Paque protocol. CD4 and CD8 T-cell fractions were isolated with Dynabeads CD4 and CD8 positive selection kits. TriZol was used to extract RNA from bulk PBMCs, from CD4 and CD8 fractions, and from dextramer-positive and dextramer-negative fractions. With respect to this clonotype: This receptor's antigen is unknown. Nothing much larger sits one base from this clone, and base qualities are not available.

Sequenced here: CD4+ T cells sorted from PBMCs, sampled 45 days after the yellow fever booster vaccination. This chain is built from TRBV20-1 and TRBJ1-2, with no confident D gene call. The sequence was obtained from a man aged 18-30 years who received the YFV17D yellow fever vaccine. The DNA sequence is TGCAGTGCTAGAAGGGCAGTATTCGACTATGGCTACACCTTC. It encodes CSARRAVFDYGYTF.